This T cell receptor beta chain was identified in a study of blood T cell repertoires in COVID-19 (dated by TCRdb to 2019 to 2021). Study-level background: Samples covering the acute and convalescent phases of COVID-19 were provided by collaborators in the United States, Italy and Spain. Deeply sampled blood TCRbeta repertoires from subjects exposed to, actively infected with, or recovered from COVID-19 were included in the dataset. A freely available public database, intended as a resource for researchers studying the immune response to SARS-CoV-2, is where the repertoires were released. The material from the prospective study consisted of cDNA or gDNA derived from T cells, B-cell-depleted T cells, or PBMCs. Where available, HLA class I and class II types were obtained from metadata supplied by the sample provider rather than from assay-based typing. Samples were obtained from the ongoing ImmuneRACE study (first 160 participants) and from 1,254 subjects provided by 6 global collaborators. Nearly every sample came with metadata listing a de-identified subject ID, COVID-19 status, age in years and sex. Summary of the overall study and its limitations: The amount of clinical and demographic metadata varied by source and participant and was provided uncurated.

Each collaborating institution followed its own protocols to collect whole blood in K2EDTA tubes. For TCRbeta analysis, collaborator samples were shipped as frozen whole blood, as isolated PBMCs, or as DNA extracted from either sample type. Concerning this clone: What this receptor recognizes is not known. No base qualities exist here, and no much larger clone lies one base off it.

The germline V gene provides CDR1 SGHDT and CDR2 YYEEEE. Here V drops 0 bases and J drops 3 bases, and the junction holds 8 bases not matched to any gene. The CDR3 spans 16 residues, from the cysteine through the phenylalanine. Here the CDR3 DNA is all that survives: 48 bases in frame from base 1. TCRbeta CDR3 regions were amplified from genomic DNA by means of the immunoSEQ Assay, a bias-controlled multiplex PCR. Per the source publication's procedure: The number of nucleated cells in each sample was estimated from the amplification of reference gene primers within the assay. To quantify the absolute abundance of each unique TCRbeta CDR3 rearrangement, sequence reads were collapsed and filtered. Productive Simpson clonality was computed per sample as the square root of Simpson's diversity index over productive rearrangements. TCRdb re-hosts the immuneACCESS table, in-frame sequences only. Its copies lack some clones; in the studies checked, an unresolved V gene accounts for under half of them, and the cause for the rest is not known. V, J and clone size are taken as reported in that table, and D and trimming were inferred from the DNA itself. This sample is represented by about 26,000 clones; roughly 87% of them were singletons. In total, the top ten clones hold around an eighth of the sample.

The TCR comes from a human donor in a cohort sampled during active COVID-19. The donor label of this sample is uncertain. The chain is encoded by TRBV5-6 joined to TRBJ2-7; 8 nucleotides in the junction match TRBD1. The sample consisted of peripheral blood. The CDR3 protein is CASSLGTGPTLYEQYF. The nucleotide sequence is given as TGTGCCAGCAGCTTGGGGACAGGGCCCACGCTCTACGAGCAGTACTTC.